One and the same sample provided the 22 T cell receptor beta chains below, sequenced in a study of blood T cell repertoires in COVID-19. Method: immunoSEQ multiplex PCR; TCRdb's copy keeps in-frame clones and lacks some. The sample gives approximately 42,000 clones, around three quarters of which show up once; about a quarter is in the top ten. Source material: peripheral blood. The receptors here all came from an elderly man with acute or convalescent COVID-19.

Here the CDR3 reads CASRIGGTGGSYEQYF. The CDR3 DNA is TGTGCCAGCAGAATAGGGGGGACAGGTGGCTCCTACGAGCAGTACTTC. V gene TRBV2 combines with J gene TRBJ2-7; TRBD1 aligns across 8 bases. Germline CDR1 is SNHLY and CDR2 is FYNNEI. Trimming cost V 6 bases and J 0 bases; bases outside gene matches: 10. The CDR3 is 16 residues long.

With respect to this clone: The sample holds other DNA sequences that translate to the same CDR3. The chain combines TRBV9 with TRBJ2-7, with 7 nucleotides matching TRBD1. Germline CDR1 is SGDLS and CDR2 is YYNGEE. V was clipped by 0 bases and J by 3 bases; unmatched bases: 3. The CDR3 extends over 14 amino acids. CDR3 residues: CASSVAPGGYEQYF. The DNA of the CDR3 is TGTGCCAGCAGCGTAGCTCCAGGGGGCTACGAGCAGTACTTC.

Only a few counts were recorded for this clone. The gene calls are TRBV30 and TRBJ2-2; weak D call: TRBD2 (6 bases). Trimming left V 0 bases short and J 6 bases short, with 14 bases between. CDR3 length equals 15 residues. The V gene's germline CDR1 is GTSNPN and CDR2 SVGIG (reference sequence). Here the CDR3 DNA reads TGTGCCTGGAGTGTAGGGTCTTCGGGAGCCGGGGAGCTGTTTTTT. It codes for CAWSVGSSGAGELFF.

The genes are TRBV3-1 (or the pseudogene TRBV3-2) and TRBJ2-2; 13 bases fit TRBD2. The V segment lost 5 bases and the J segment 7 bases; nucleotides outside the gene matches: 13. CDR3 length equals 18 residues. Germline V CDR1 and CDR2: LGHDT, YNNKEL (reference sequence). In DNA form, the CDR3 reads TGTGCCAGCAGCGGGCAACGGACTAGCGGGAGATTCGTCGGGGAGCTGTTTTTT. Translation: CASSGQRTSGRFVGELFF.

This clone was counted a single time. The V gene is TRBV6-1, the J gene TRBJ1-5; TRBD1 is a possible D gene (6 bases). Germline V gene sequence: CDR1 MNHNS, CDR2 SASEGT. The CDR3 spans 15 residues. The V gene lost 1 base and the J gene lost 3 bases, with 10 bases spanning the gap. Written as DNA, the CDR3 is TGTGCCAGCAGTGAAGTGGCAGGGGACAATCAGCCCCAGCATTTT. Protein product: CASSEVAGDNQPQHF.

The V and J genes are TRBV5-1 and TRBJ2-7; possibly TRBD1 for D (6 bases). The CDR3 extends over 14 amino acids. CDR1 SGHRS and CDR2 YFSETQ come from the germline V gene. The V end was cut by 2 bases, the J end by 6 bases, with 15 bases between. This CDR3 is CASSFQQGGREQYF. The DNA of the CDR3 is TGCGCCAGCAGCTTCCAACAGGGTGGGCGCGAGCAGTACTTC.

This clone was picked up a small number of times. The chain uses TRBV19 and TRBJ1-2; 8 nucleotides match TRBD1. CDR3 length: 15 residues. V lost 7 bases, J lost 2 bases, and 9 bases stayed unmatched. From germline, CDR1 is LNHDA and CDR2 SQIVND (reference sequence). The CDR3 nucleotides are TGTGCCAGTATTTCCAGGACAGGGCTCAACTATGGCTACACCTTC. Its translation: CASISRTGLNYGYTF.

The J gene is TRBJ1-2, the V gene TRBV6-1; D is ambiguous. Trimming removed 2 bases at V and 2 bases at J, with 3 bases between. The CDR3 has 12 residues. The germline CDR1 and CDR2 sequences are MNHNS and SASEGT. This CDR3 is CASSESNYGYTF. In DNA, the CDR3 is TGTGCCAGCAGTGAATCGAACTATGGCTACACCTTC.

This chain joins TRBV5-1 and TRBJ2-7, with a weak D call TRBD1 (6 bases). This CDR3 spans 13 amino acids. Per the germline V gene, CDR1 is SGHRS and CDR2 is YFSETQ. The V end lost 4 bases, the J end lost 2 bases, and 10 bases lay between the germline ends. The CDR3 protein is CASSSGQTYEQYF. The CDR3 coding sequence is TGCGCCAGCAGCAGCGGACAGACCTACGAGCAGTACTTC.

The genes are TRBV11-2 and TRBJ2-7; TRBD1 matches 10 bases. Germline CDR1 SGHAT, CDR2 FQNNGV. The CDR3 loop spans 14 amino acids. V was clipped by 1 base and J by 4 bases; unmatched bases: 1. CDR3 bases: TGTGCCAGCAGCTTAGGACAGGGGGCTTACGAGCAGTACTTC. Translation gives CASSLGQGAYEQYF.

This clone has a handful of counts. The CDR3 coding sequence is TGTGCCAGCAGCTTAACACTAGCGGGAGTTAATGAGCAGTTCTTC. Its protein product is CASSLTLAGVNEQFF. The V and J genes are TRBV11-2 and TRBJ2-1, with 11 bases aligning to TRBD2. Germline assignment: CDR1 SGHAT and CDR2 FQNNGV. Trimming cost V 2 bases and J 7 bases; bases outside gene matches: 4. This CDR3 has 15 amino acids.

J is TRBJ1-2 and V is TRBV4-1; D is perhaps TRBD1 (5 bases). The V gene lost 5 bases and the J gene lost 4 bases, with 14 bases spanning the gap. Looked up from germline, CDR1 is MGHRA and CDR2 is YSYEKL. The length of the CDR3 is 14 residues. CDR3 amino acids: CASSVTTEAYGYTF. The CDR3 coding sequence is TGCGCCAGCAGCGTCACGACAGAAGCCTATGGCTACACCTTC.

This clone was found a few times. The J gene is TRBJ2-7, the V gene TRBV4-2, with 8 bases identical to TRBD2. There are 19 residues in the CDR3. Germline trimming cut 0 bases from V and 0 bases from J; bases unmatched to any gene: 13. Germline V lookup: CDR1 LGHNA, CDR2 YNFKEQ. The CDR3 nucleotides read TGTGCCAGCAGCCAAGAGTCGGGGGGGCCTGATATAATCTCCTACGAGCAGTACTTC. As protein: CASSQESGGPDIISYEQYF.

V is TRBV3-1 (or the pseudogene TRBV3-2) and J is TRBJ1-1; weak D call: TRBD1 (5 bases). The V gene lost 3 bases and the J gene lost 1 base, with 12 bases spanning the gap. The germline V gene has CDR1 LGHDT and CDR2 YNNKEL (reference sequence). The length of the CDR3 is 15 residues. The CDR3 sequence is CASSQPGMGNTEAFF. The CDR3 DNA reads TGTGCCAGCAGCCAGCCAGGGATGGGGAACACTGAAGCTTTCTTT.

Note on this clone: This sample includes further DNA sequences coding for the same CDR3. The CDR3: CASSWGLAGGSSYEQYF. CDR3 nucleotides: TGTGCCAGCAGCTGGGGACTAGCGGGAGGGTCGTCCTACGAGCAGTACTTC. This rearrangement joins TRBV5-6 to TRBJ2-7, with 16 bases aligning to TRBD2. V dropped 3 bases and J dropped 1; count of bases not matched to a gene: 4. Germline CDR1 reads SGHDT; CDR2 reads YYEEEE. This CDR3 spans 17 amino acids. Full variable domain (outside the CDR3, taken from reference TRBV5-6 and TRBJ2-7): DAGVTQSPTHLIKTRGQQVTLRCSPKSGHDTVSWYQQALGQGPQFIFQYYEEEERQRGNFPDRFSGHQFPNYSSELNVNALLLGDSALYLCASSWGLAGGSSYEQYFGPGTRLTVT.

The chain combines TRBV19 with TRBJ1-1; D remains ambiguous. The germline V and J ends were trimmed by 6 bases and 5 bases, with 16 bases remaining between them. The CDR3 length is 14 residues. Germline V gene sequence: CDR1 LNHDA, CDR2 SQIVND (reference sequence). The CDR3 sequence is CASSPSWARTEAFF. The DNA of the CDR3 is TGTGCCAGTAGCCCGTCATGGGCGCGAACTGAAGCTTTCTTT.

The CDR3 sequence: CATSEGTRSYEQYF. The CDR3 DNA is TGTGCCACCAGTGAAGGGACTAGATCCTACGAGCAGTACTTC. The V gene is TRBV24-1, the J gene TRBJ2-7; 8 positions match TRBD2. V was pared by 4 bases and J by 1 base, with 2 bases of the junction left unmatched. The CDR3 loop spans 14 amino acids. The germline V gene has CDR1 KGHDR and CDR2 SFDVKD.

V and J are TRBV7-2 and TRBJ2-1, with D perhaps matching TRBD1 (5 bases). Germline V gene sequence: CDR1 SGHTA, CDR2 FQGNSA. This CDR3 is built from 15 residues. Trimming cost V 5 bases and J 2 bases, with 13 bases left between them. CDR3 residues: CASSVMGRPYNEQFF. CDR3 nucleotides: TGTGCCAGCAGCGTGATGGGGCGCCCCTACAATGAGCAGTTCTTC.

This chain uses TRBV11-2 with TRBJ2-7; possible D gene TRBD1, 6 bases. The germline V gene has CDR1 SGHAT and CDR2 FQNNGV. The V end lost 4 bases, the J end lost 1 base, and 11 bases lay between the germline ends. The CDR3 covers 14 residues. The CDR3 here is CASSSGTSSYEQYF. CDR3 DNA sequence: TGTGCCAGCAGCTCCGGGACATCTTCCTACGAGCAGTACTTC.

V gene TRBV12-5 combines with J gene TRBJ2-3; 8 bases are shared with TRBD2. The germline V gene encodes CDR1 LGHNT and CDR2 FRNRAP. CDR3 length: 14 amino acids. J gave up 5 bases and V 3 bases, and 4 bases lay outside the gene matches. CDR3 DNA: TGTGCTAGTGGTTTCGGGGGGGACCTAGATACGCAGTATTTT. It codes for CASGFGGDLDTQYF.

V and J are TRBV5-1 and TRBJ2-1, with 9 bases identical to TRBD2. CDR1 and CDR2 (germline): SGHRS, YFSETQ. The CDR3 extends over 14 amino acids. The V segment lost 4 bases and the J segment 10 bases; nucleotides outside the gene matches: 9. The CDR3 protein is CASSPGTSRYEQFF. The CDR3 DNA reads TGCGCCAGCAGCCCAGGGACTAGCCGGTACGAGCAGTTCTTC.

The chain is built from TRBV5-4 and TRBJ2-2, with 8 nucleotides matching TRBD1. The CDR3 runs 14 residues. Germline V lookup: CDR1 SGHNT, CDR2 YYREEE (reference sequence). The junction had 4 bases not matched to a gene; V was cut back by 4 bases and J by 5 bases. The CDR3 sequence: CASSPGDRTGELFF. The CDR3 coding sequence is TGTGCCAGCAGCCCAGGGGACAGGACCGGGGAGCTGTTTTTT.